A selection of T cell receptor beta chains follows, all from one sample in a study of CD8+ T cells in alopecia areata. The protocol was immunoSEQ multiplex PCR, while the TCRdb copy is restricted to in-frame clones and leaves out a portion. The repertoire has roughly 64,000 clones, around 46% of them found once; the top ten carry 20%. The source material was CD8+ T cells sorted from blood, sampled at roughly week 36, from a patient treated with tofacitinib. These receptors were obtained from a human donor with alopecia areata. CDR3s include the opening cysteine and the closing phenylalanine or tryptophan. The D gene is left open where the match is weak. Expanded clones get a size class; other rows say once, few or many, or leave the size out.

J | size | length | D | V | CDR3 | DNA
TRBJ2-1 | few | 14 | TRBD1 | TRBV27 | CASRHRGRSNEQFF | TGTGCCAGCAGGCACAGGGGGAGGTCGAATGAGCAGTTCTTC
TRBJ2-7 | NA | 12 | NA | TRBV27 | CASTPSPYEQYF | TGTGCCAGCACCCCTTCCCCCTACGAGCAGTACTTC
TRBJ1-1 | few | 15 | NA | TRBV6-5 | CASSYSRGASTEAFF | TGTGCCAGCAGTTACTCTAGAGGGGCGAGCACTGAAGCTTTCTTT
TRBJ1-5 | few | 14 | TRBD1 | TRBV18 | CASSPGQRNQPQHF | TGTGCCAGCTCACCGGGACAGCGGAATCAGCCCCAGCATTTT
TRBJ2-1 | few | 14 | NA | TRBV29-1 | CSVRGVSSYNEQFF | TGCAGCGTTCGTGGCGTGAGCTCCTACAATGAGCAGTTCTTC
TRBJ2-5 | NA | 12 | NA | TRBV11-1 | CASSFPQETQYF | TGTGCCAGCAGCTTCCCGCAAGAGACCCAGTACTTC
TRBJ2-7 | NA | 14 | NA | TRBV30 | CAWNQYSRSYEQYF | TGTGCCTGGAATCAGTACAGTAGGTCCTACGAGCAGTACTTC
TRBJ2-1 | NA | 15 | TRBD1 | TRBV9 | CASSPLDREGDEQFF | TGTGCCAGCAGCCCCCTGGACAGGGAAGGTGATGAGCAGTTCTTC
TRBJ1-1 | once | 16 | TRBD1 | TRBV7-2 | CASSSRDRGLSTEAFF | TGTGCCAGCAGCTCCCGGGACAGGGGGCTAAGCACTGAAGCTTTCTTT
TRBJ2-1 | few | 12 | NA | TRBV30 | CAWTLGLPEQFF | TGTGCCTGGACCCTCGGGCTACCTGAGCAGTTCTTC
TRBJ2-5 | NA | 14 | NA | TRBV7-9 | CASSSNRGGETQYF | TGTGCCAGCAGCTCCAACAGGGGAGGCGAGACCCAGTACTTC
TRBJ2-7 | NA | 16 | NA | TRBV29-1 | CSVVGGEGIRSYEQYF | TGCAGCGTTGTGGGGGGCGAGGGAATTCGGTCCTACGAGCAGTACTTC
TRBJ2-1 | NA | 15 | TRBD2 | TRBV11-2 | CASSLTSGRAGEQFF | TGTGCCAGCAGCTTGACTAGCGGGAGGGCCGGGGAGCAGTTCTTC
TRBJ2-2 | NA | 13 | NA | TRBV30 | CAWTGVNTGELFF | TGTGCCTGGACAGGGGTTAACACCGGGGAGCTGTTTTTT
TRBJ2-3 | few | 14 | TRBD2 | TRBV29-1 | CSVLGGRAGDTQYF | TGCAGCGTTCTTGGCGGGAGGGCCGGAGATACGCAGTATTTT
TRBJ1-2 | NA | 15 | NA | TRBV4-1 | CASSQVPRNNYGYTF | TGCGCCAGCAGCCAAGTTCCGAGAAATAACTATGGCTACACCTTC
TRBJ1-5 | NA | 13 | NA | TRBV28 | CASSLNDNQPQHF | TGTGCCAGCAGTTTGAACGACAATCAGCCCCAGCATTTT
TRBJ2-1 | NA | 16 | TRBD2 | TRBV27 | CASSFLAGDSYNEQFF | TGTGCCAGCAGTTTTCTAGCGGGAGATTCCTACAATGAGCAGTTCTTC
TRBJ2-1 | NA | 15 | NA | TRBV18 | CASSPSESSYNEQFF | TGTGCCAGCTCACCATCGGAAAGCTCCTACAATGAGCAGTTCTTC
TRBJ1-1 | NA | 14 | NA | TRBV18 | CASSPPGRPDEAFF | TGTGCCAGCTCACCACCCGGGCGCCCCGATGAAGCTTTCTTT
TRBJ2-2 | NA | 12 | NA | TRBV11-2 | CASSTNTGELFF | TGTGCCAGCAGCACGAACACCGGGGAGCTGTTTTTT
TRBJ1-1 | once | 13 | NA | TRBV5-1 | CASSLFWGTEAFF | TGCGCCAGCAGCTTGTTTTGGGGGACTGAAGCTTTCTTT
TRBJ1-1 | NA | 14 | TRBD1 | TRBV28 | CASRRQGFIVEAFF | TGTGCCAGCAGGAGACAGGGGTTTATTGTTGAAGCTTTCTTT
TRBJ2-3 | few | 16 | TRBD1 | TRBV29-1 | CSGLGGADYGTDTQYF | TGCAGCGGCCTAGGGGGCGCAGACTATGGCACAGATACGCAGTATTTT
TRBJ2-7 | NA | 12 | NA | TRBV29-1 | CSVVGVSYEQYF | TGCAGCGTCGTAGGGGTCTCCTACGAGCAGTACTTC
TRBJ2-7 | few | 14 | TRBD1 | TRBV19 | CASSPGTGNYEQYF | TGTGCCAGTAGTCCTGGGACAGGGAACTACGAGCAGTACTTC